This T cell receptor (beta chain) was captured by sequencing in a study of T cell repertoires in cytomegalovirus infection. Background on the study: Both CMV infection and a matching HLA type were indicated by public TCR beta signatures. Study-wide findings and caveats: HLA-C-restricted CMV-specific TCR beta clonotypes were dominant in the ex vivo response. Cumulated frequencies of public TCR beta families served to identify carriers of CMV plus the relevant HLA.

The CDR3 is made up of 16 amino acids. Germline V gene lookup returns CDR1 LNHDA and CDR2 SQIVND (reference sequence). With V trimmed by 4 bases and J by 4 bases, 12 bases remained unmatched. Details on this clonotype: Its cognate antigen is unknown.

TCRdb called the reads again in MiXCR, with one record for every CDR3 protein. Of 300,000 to 400,000 distinct CDR3 sequences in the sample, 25% to 30% are singletons; the top ten hold around 18%. The specimen comprised cultured PBMCs, sampled from culture after CMV antigen stimulation. The chain employs TRBV19 and TRBJ1-2; TRBD1 matches at 7 bases. This clonotype was sampled from a human donor in good health (CMV status not recorded). Some clones in this sample may be carry-over from other donors' samples. Here the CDR3 reads CASSTTYKGQPYGYTF. DNA for the CDR3: TGTGCCAGTAGTACCACTTACAAGGGACAGCCCTATGGCTACACCTTC.